These 27 T cell receptor beta chains came from one sample sequenced in a study of post-analysis software for immune sequencing data. Unique-molecular-identifier-tagged TCR beta cDNA libraries were used. One entry per CDR3 protein, called by TCRdb with MiXCR from the PCR reads. This sample has hundreds of thousands of distinct CDR3 sequences, with about 53% found just once. Antigen specificity for these receptors is unknown. Study-level points and caveats: Patients showed TRBV5-6, TRBV5-1 and TRBV20-1 among four to six TRBV segments more frequent than in controls.

Sequenced: blood. These receptor sequences come from a girl aged 10 to 17 with multiple sclerosis.

The V and J genes are TRBV5-1 and TRBJ2-3; 8 nucleotides agree with TRBD2. This CDR3 is 12 amino acids long. Looked up from germline, CDR1 is SGHRS and CDR2 is YFSETQ. The junction had 9 bases not matched to a gene; V was cut back by 5 bases and J by 13 bases. DNA of the CDR3: TGCGCCAGCAGACTTGGGACTAGTGGGAAGTATTTT. The encoded protein is CASRLGTSGKYF.

The table lists this clonotype with a count of one. The chain couples TRBV7-2 to TRBJ2-3; 8 bases match TRBD2. J was trimmed by 9 bases and V by 3 bases; bases with no gene match: 11. In germline, CDR1 is SGHTA, CDR2 FQGNSA. The CDR3 is 15 residues long. The CDR3 coding sequence is TGTGCCAGCAGCTTTAACGGACTAGCCCCTCGCACGCAGTATTTT. It translates to CASSFNGLAPRTQYF.

This chain links TRBV4-1 with TRBJ2-1, with TRBD2 matching 7 bases. V trimming: 6 bases; J trimming: 7 bases; junction bases outside the gene matches: 15. Germline V gene sequence: CDR1 MGHRA, CDR2 YSYEKL. CDR3 length: 16 amino acids. CDR3 amino acids: CASSLVGGDLRNEQFF. CDR3 bases: TGCGCCAGCAGTCTCGTGGGGGGGGACTTACGGAATGAGCAGTTCTTC.

This clonotype appeared a few times. The chain is built from TRBV20-1 and TRBJ2-1; D gene ambiguous. V lost 6 bases to trimming and J lost 5 bases, with 8 bases between them. CDR1 is DFQATT and CDR2 is SNEGSKA in the germline V gene (reference sequence). This CDR3 region has 11 residues. Here the CDR3 reads CSATQDNEQFF. Written as DNA, the CDR3 is TGCAGTGCAACCCAGGACAATGAGCAGTTCTTC.

The CDR3 DNA follows: TGCGCCAGCAGCTTGACAGGAACAGACAATCAGCCCCAGCATTTT. Translated, it gives CASSLTGTDNQPQHF. The chain links TRBV5-1 to TRBJ1-5; D may be TRBD1 (5 bases). The CDR3 consists of 15 residues. Per germline, CDR1 SGHRS and CDR2 YFSETQ. V was shortened by 1 base and J by 3 bases, with 11 bases between the two germline ends.

The gene calls are TRBV20-1 and TRBJ2-1; D is undetermined. The CDR3 has 14 residues. Germline lookup yields CDR1 DFQATT and CDR2 SNEGSKA (reference sequence). With 3 bases removed from V and 4 bases from J, the gap between germline ends came to 13 bases. CDR3 in DNA: TGCAGTGCTAGTCCCAGTAGGGTATACAATGAGCAGTTCTTC. Translation gives CSASPSRVYNEQFF.

This sequence joins TRBV20-1 and TRBJ2-1, with 14 bases matching TRBD2. Germline V lookup: CDR1 DFQATT, CDR2 SNEGSKA (reference sequence). The junction had 8 bases not matched to a gene; V was cut back by 7 bases and J by 0 bases. This CDR3 has 17 residues. The CDR3 protein is CSGLGLAGGSSYNEQFF. In DNA form, the CDR3 reads TGCAGTGGCCTCGGACTAGCGGGGGGATCCTCCTACAATGAGCAGTTCTTC.

This clonotype has just a few counts. The genes are TRBV10-3 and TRBJ2-7; 11 bases map to TRBD2. The CDR3 has 15 residues. The V gene end was trimmed by 11 bases and the J gene end by 2 bases; junction bases not matched to a gene: 11. Germline CDR1 is ENHRY and CDR2 is SYGVKD. The CDR3 region has the DNA TGTGCCTCCCGCGTAGCGGGAGGGCCGGCCTACGAGCAGTACTTC. As protein: CASRVAGGPAYEQYF.

This chain uses TRBV27 with TRBJ1-1; TRBD1 matches at 9 bases. Germline V gene data show CDR1 as MNHEY and CDR2 as SMNVEV (reference sequence). This CDR3 is built from 16 residues. The V and J ends lost 5 bases and 7 bases, in that order; junction bases with no gene match: 14. CDR3 region: CASSLPGQGLRGEAFF. The CDR3 region has the DNA TGTGCCAGCAGTCTCCCGGGACAGGGTTTAAGAGGTGAAGCTTTCTTT.

This clonotype was observed a handful of times. The rearrangement joins TRBV12-3 or TRBV12-4 to TRBJ2-7; weak D call: TRBD1 (6 bases). This CDR3 is built from 15 residues. Trimming shortened V by 2 bases and J by 1 base, and 12 bases separated the two germline ends. This CDR3 is CASSLMTGLSYEQYF. CDR3 sequence (DNA): TGTGCCAGCAGTTTAATGACAGGATTATCCTACGAGCAGTACTTC.

This clonotype has a handful of counts. V is TRBV6-6 and J is TRBJ2-5, with D possibly called TRBD1 or TRBD2 (5 bases each). Trimming removed 2 bases at V and 5 bases at J, with 15 bases between. This CDR3 has 15 amino acids. In germline, CDR1 is MNHNY, CDR2 SVGAGI (reference sequence). The CDR3 sequence: CASSYDIGGGETQYF. The CDR3 DNA follows: TGTGCCAGCAGTTACGACATTGGGGGTGGGGAGACCCAGTACTTC.

The chain has TRBV29-1 and TRBJ2-5; D uncertain. The CDR3 loop spans 10 amino acids. The V and J ends lost 4 bases and 1 base respectively, with 1 base between them. Germline V gene sequence: CDR1 SQVTM, CDR2 ANQGSEA. This chain's CDR3 is CSVVQETQYF. Here the CDR3 DNA reads TGCAGCGTTGTCCAAGAGACCCAGTACTTC.

This sequence joins TRBV7-8 and TRBJ1-1, with 9 bases aligning to TRBD1. Trimming took 5 bases from V and 1 from J; bases not matched to a gene: 5. The germline V gene encodes CDR1 SGHVS and CDR2 FQNEAQ. This CDR3 is built from 15 residues. This chain's CDR3 is CASSLQGAANTEAFF. DNA for the CDR3: TGTGCCAGCAGCCTACAGGGGGCCGCGAACACTGAAGCTTTCTTT.

In its sample, this clonotype was seen a few times. The V call is TRBV10-3, the J call TRBJ2-3, with D possibly being TRBD1 (5 bases). V gave up 11 bases and J gave up 0 bases, with 12 bases separating them. The germline V gene has CDR1 ENHRY and CDR2 SYGVKD. The CDR3 runs 13 residues. The DNA for the CDR3 is TGTGCCTCTAAGGGGTTTAGCACAGATACGCAGTATTTT. It specifies CASKGFSTDTQYF.

J is TRBJ2-1 and V is TRBV15; 7 bases agree with TRBD2. Judging by the DNA end, TRBJ2-7 fits better; the J call may be wrong. Germline CDR1 is LNHNV and CDR2 is YYDKDF (reference sequence). CDR3 length: 16 residues. The chain's CDR3 is CATSSPRGEGLDEQYF. CDR3 in DNA: TGTGCCACCAGCAGTCCCCGGGGGGAAGGGTTGGATGAGCAGTACTTC.

The J gene is TRBJ2-7, the V gene TRBV14; D may be TRBD2 (6 bases). Gene TRBJ2-5 matches the end of the DNA better, so the J call may be wrong. This CDR3 spans 14 amino acids. CDR1 and CDR2 from the germline V gene are SGHDN and FVKESK. Here the CDR3 reads CASSQDSSDETQYF. In DNA form, the CDR3 reads TGTGCCAGCAGCCAAGATTCTAGCGATGAGACCCAGTACTTC.

The V call is TRBV12-3 or TRBV12-4, the J call TRBJ1-3, with TRBD1 as a possible D gene (5 bases). Trimming stripped 5 bases from V and 3 bases from J, with 11 bases between. CDR3 length: 14 residues. The CDR3 DNA reads TGTGCCAGCAGTCAGACAGATTATGGAAACACCATATATTTT. This translates into CASSQTDYGNTIYF.

The chain carries TRBV27 and TRBJ2-1; D is unresolved. Germline-derived CDR1 and CDR2 are MNHEY and SMNVEV (reference sequence). V gave up 3 bases and J gave up 4 bases, with 19 bases separating them. The CDR3 has 17 residues. The CDR3 region is CASSFSTGSTPYNEQFF. As DNA, the CDR3 is TGTGCCAGCAGTTTTTCAACCGGCTCGACGCCTTACAATGAGCAGTTCTTC.

This rearrangement joins TRBV10-3 to TRBJ1-4; D possibly corresponds to TRBD1 (5 bases). Germline CDR1 ENHRY, CDR2 SYGVKD. The V end lost 3 bases, the J end lost 4 bases, and 9 bases lay between the germline ends. This CDR3 has 14 residues. CDR3: CAISEFQGNEKLFF. The CDR3 DNA reads TGTGCCATCAGTGAATTCCAGGGTAATGAAAAACTGTTTTTT.

This clonotype was observed a handful of times. The chain employs TRBV9 and TRBJ2-7; the D call may be TRBD1 or TRBD2 (5 bases each). V lost 2 bases and J 2 bases, leaving 14 bases between the germline ends. This CDR3 contains 15 residues. Germline V gene sequence: CDR1 SGDLS, CDR2 YYNGEE. The CDR3 here is CASSVTGTVTYEQYF. The DNA for the CDR3 is TGTGCCAGCAGCGTTACCGGGACGGTTACCTACGAGCAGTACTTC. Full variable domain (rest looked up from reference TRBV9 and TRBJ2-7): DSGVTQTPKHLITATGQRVTLRCSPRSGDLSVYWYQQSLDQGLQFLIQYYNGEERAKGNILERFSAQQFPDLHSELNLSSLELGDSALYFCASSVTGTVTYEQYFGPGTRLTVT.

As for this clonotype: Its ends do not fully match the called genes, so a read error is possible. The chain uses TRBV29-1 and TRBJ1-1; perhaps TRBD1 as D (5 bases). CDR3 length: 13 amino acids. Germline CDR1 is SQVTM and CDR2 is ANQGSEA. CDR3 sequence (DNA): TGCAGCGTGGAAGGCCAAGGGGTGACTGAAGCTTTCTTT. It yields the protein CSVEGQGVTEAFF.

The chain is built from TRBV20-1 and TRBJ2-3, with a tentative D call TRBD2 (6 bases). CDR1 is DFQATT and CDR2 is SNEGSKA in the germline V gene (reference sequence). The V end lost 0 bases, the J end lost 3 bases, and 13 bases lay between the germline ends. The CDR3 sequence is 15 residues long. DNA for the CDR3: TGCAGTGCTAGAGATGGGGGACTGAAAACAGATACGCAGTATTTT. Translating it yields CSARDGGLKTDTQYF.

The rearrangement uses TRBV19 and TRBJ2-6; TRBD1 is a possible D gene (5 bases). CDR1 and CDR2 (germline): LNHDA, SQIVND (reference sequence). The CDR3 covers 17 residues. V lost 2 bases to trimming and J lost 2 bases, with 13 bases between them. The CDR3 loop reads CASSIRGRAPGANVLTF. The CDR3 DNA is TGTGCCAGTAGTATAAGGGGCAGGGCCCCTGGGGCCAACGTCCTGACTTTC.

The chain has TRBV14 and TRBJ2-3; weak D call: TRBD2 (6 bases). The CDR3 length is 14 residues. Trimming cost V 1 base and J 7 bases, with 12 bases left between them. Germline assignment: CDR1 SGHDN and CDR2 FVKESK. The CDR3 sequence: CASSQAGLMNTQYF. CDR3 nucleotide sequence: TGTGCCAGCAGCCAAGCGGGACTCATGAATACGCAGTATTTT.

The genes are TRBV7-9 and TRBJ2-7; 9 bases line up with TRBD2. CDR3 length: 18 amino acids. The V gene's germline CDR1 is SEHNR and CDR2 FQNEAQ (reference sequence). The junction had 12 bases not matched to a gene; V was cut back by 3 bases and J by 0 bases. The CDR3, as DNA: TGTGCCAGCAGCTTCCCCACCTCTAGCGGGACGAGCTCCTACGAGCAGTACTTC. This sequence encodes CASSFPTSSGTSSYEQYF.

The chain recombines TRBV2 with TRBJ2-1; possibly TRBD1 for D (5 bases). Deletions cut 6 bases from V and 9 bases from J, with 6 bases between. The germline V gene has CDR1 SNHLY and CDR2 FYNNEI. The CDR3 contains 10 residues. CDR3 nucleotide sequence: TGTGCCAGCAGAGGGGCTGAGCAGTTCTTC. This codes for CASRGAEQFF.

The chain joins TRBV12-3 or TRBV12-4 to TRBJ1-1; D perhaps matches TRBD1 (5 bases). Between the trimmed V and J ends, which lost 2 bases and 3 bases, there was a span of 7 bases. This CDR3 contains 13 residues. The CDR3 sequence is CASSLQTDTEAFF. The CDR3, as DNA: TGTGCCAGCAGTTTACAGACAGACACTGAAGCTTTCTTT.